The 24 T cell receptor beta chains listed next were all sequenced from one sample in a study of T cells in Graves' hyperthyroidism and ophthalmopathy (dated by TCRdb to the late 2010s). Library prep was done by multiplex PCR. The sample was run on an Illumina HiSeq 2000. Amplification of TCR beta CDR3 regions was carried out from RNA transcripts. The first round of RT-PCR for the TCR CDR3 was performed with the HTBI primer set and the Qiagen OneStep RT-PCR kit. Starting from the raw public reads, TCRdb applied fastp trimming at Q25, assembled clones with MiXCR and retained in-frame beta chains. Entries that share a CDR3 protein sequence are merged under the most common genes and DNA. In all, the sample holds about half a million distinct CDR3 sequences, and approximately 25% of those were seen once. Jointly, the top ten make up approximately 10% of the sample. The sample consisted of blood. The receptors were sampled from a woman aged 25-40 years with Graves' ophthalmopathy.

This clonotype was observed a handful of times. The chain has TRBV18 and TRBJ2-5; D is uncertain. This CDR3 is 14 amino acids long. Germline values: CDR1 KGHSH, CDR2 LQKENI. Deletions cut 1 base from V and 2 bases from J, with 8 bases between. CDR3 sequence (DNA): TGTGCCAGCTCACCACTGATTCGGCAAGAGACCCAGTACTTC. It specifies CASSPLIRQETQYF.

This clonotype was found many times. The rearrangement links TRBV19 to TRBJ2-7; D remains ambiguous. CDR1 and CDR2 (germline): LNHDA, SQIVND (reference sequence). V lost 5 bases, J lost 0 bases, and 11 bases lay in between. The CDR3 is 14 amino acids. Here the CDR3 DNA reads TGTGCCAGTAGTCCCGCATATAGCTCCTACGAGCAGTACTTC. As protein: CASSPAYSSYEQYF.

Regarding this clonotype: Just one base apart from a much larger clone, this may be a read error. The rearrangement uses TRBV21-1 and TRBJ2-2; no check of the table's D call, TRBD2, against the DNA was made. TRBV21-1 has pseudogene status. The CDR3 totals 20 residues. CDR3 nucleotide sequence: TGTGCCAGCATGGGGGTTTCTAGGACTGGCGGGGCCTCAAGCACCGGGGAGCTGTTTTTT. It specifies CASMGVSRTGGASSTGELFF.

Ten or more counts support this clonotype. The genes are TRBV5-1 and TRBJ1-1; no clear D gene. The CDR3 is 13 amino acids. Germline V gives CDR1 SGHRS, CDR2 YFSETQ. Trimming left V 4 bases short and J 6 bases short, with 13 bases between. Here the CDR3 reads CASSPNDDAEAFF. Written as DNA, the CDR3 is TGCGCCAGCAGCCCCAATGATGACGCTGAAGCTTTCTTT.

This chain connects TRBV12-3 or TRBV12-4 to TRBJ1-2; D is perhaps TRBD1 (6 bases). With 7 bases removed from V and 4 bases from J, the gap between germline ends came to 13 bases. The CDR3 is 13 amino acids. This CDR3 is CASIPTGTYGYTF. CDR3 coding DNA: TGTGCCAGCATCCCTACAGGGACCTATGGCTACACCTTC.

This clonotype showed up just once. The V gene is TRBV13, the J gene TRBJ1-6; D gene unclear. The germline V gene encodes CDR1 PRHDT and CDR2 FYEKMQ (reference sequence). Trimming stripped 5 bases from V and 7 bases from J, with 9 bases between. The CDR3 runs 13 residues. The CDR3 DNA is TGTGCCAGCAGCCGGGGAAGGAATTCACCCCTCCACTTT. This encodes CASSRGRNSPLHF. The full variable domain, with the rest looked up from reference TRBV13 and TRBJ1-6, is AAGVIQSPRHLIKEKRETATLKCYPIPRHDTVYWYQQGPGQDPQFLISFYEKMQSDKGSIPDRFSAQQFSDYHSELNMSSLELGDSALYFCASSRGRNSPLHFGNGTRLTVT.

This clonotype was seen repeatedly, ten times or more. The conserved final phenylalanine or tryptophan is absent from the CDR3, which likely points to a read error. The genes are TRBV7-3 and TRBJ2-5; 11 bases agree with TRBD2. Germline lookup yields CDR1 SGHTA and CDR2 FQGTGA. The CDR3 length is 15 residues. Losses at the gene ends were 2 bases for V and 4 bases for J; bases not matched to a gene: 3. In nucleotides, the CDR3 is TGTGCCAGCAGCTTAGGGACTAGCGGAGGAGAGACCCAGTACCTC. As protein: CASSLGTSGGETQYL.

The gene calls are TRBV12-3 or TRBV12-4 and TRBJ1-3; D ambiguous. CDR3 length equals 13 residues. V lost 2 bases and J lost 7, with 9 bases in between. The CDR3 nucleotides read TGTGCCAGCAGTTTAAGGCCGGGGAACACCATATATTTT. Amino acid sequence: CASSLRPGNTIYF.

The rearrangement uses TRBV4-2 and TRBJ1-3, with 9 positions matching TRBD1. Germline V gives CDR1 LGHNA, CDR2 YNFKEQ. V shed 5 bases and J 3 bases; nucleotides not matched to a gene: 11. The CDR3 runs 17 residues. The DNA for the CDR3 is TGTGCCAGCAGCGGGACAGGGCCCGATGCCTATGGAAACACCATATATTTT. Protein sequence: CASSGTGPDAYGNTIYF.

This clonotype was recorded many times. The CDR3 nucleotides read TGTGCCAGCAGCTTAACAGCCGGAGTCTCTGGGGCCAACGTCCTGACTTTC. Its translation is CASSLTAGVSGANVLTF. V is TRBV7-3 and J is TRBJ2-6; D not certain. Trimming stripped 0 bases from V and 0 bases from J, with 9 bases between. Germline lookup yields CDR1 SGHTA and CDR2 FQGTGA. The CDR3 spans 17 residues.

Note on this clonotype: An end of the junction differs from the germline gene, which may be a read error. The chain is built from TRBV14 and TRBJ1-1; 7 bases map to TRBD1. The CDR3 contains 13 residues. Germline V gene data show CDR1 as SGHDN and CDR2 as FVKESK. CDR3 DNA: TGTGCCAGCAGCCTAACAGGGGACACTGAAGCTTCCTTT. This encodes CASSLTGDTEASF.

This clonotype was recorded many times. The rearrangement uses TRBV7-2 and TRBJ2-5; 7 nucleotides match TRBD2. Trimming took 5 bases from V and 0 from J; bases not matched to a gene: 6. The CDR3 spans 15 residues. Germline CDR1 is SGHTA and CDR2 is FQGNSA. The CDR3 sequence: CASSRVGGYQETQYF. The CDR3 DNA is TGTGCCAGCAGCCGGGTGGGAGGGTACCAAGAGACCCAGTACTTC. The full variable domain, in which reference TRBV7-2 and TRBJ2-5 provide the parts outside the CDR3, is GAGVSQSPSNKVTEKGKDVELRCDPISGHTALYWYRQSLGQGLEFLIYFQGNSAPDKSGLPSDRFSAERTGGSVSTLTIQRTQQEDSAVYLCASSRVGGYQETQYFGPGTRLLVL.

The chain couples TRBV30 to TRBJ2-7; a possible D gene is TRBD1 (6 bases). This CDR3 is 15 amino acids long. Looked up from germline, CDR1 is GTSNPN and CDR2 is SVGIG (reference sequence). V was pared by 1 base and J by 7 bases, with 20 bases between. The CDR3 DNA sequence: TGTGCCTGGAGTGGTACCCCAAACAGGGTTGGGGAGCAGTACTTC. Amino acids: CAWSGTPNRVGEQYF.

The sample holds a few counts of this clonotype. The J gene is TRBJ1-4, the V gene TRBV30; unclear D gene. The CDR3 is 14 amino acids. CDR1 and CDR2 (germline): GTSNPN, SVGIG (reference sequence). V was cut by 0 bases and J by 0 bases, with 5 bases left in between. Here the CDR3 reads CAWSVLATNEKLFF. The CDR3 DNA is TGTGCCTGGAGTGTACTCGCAACTAATGAAAAACTGTTTTTT.

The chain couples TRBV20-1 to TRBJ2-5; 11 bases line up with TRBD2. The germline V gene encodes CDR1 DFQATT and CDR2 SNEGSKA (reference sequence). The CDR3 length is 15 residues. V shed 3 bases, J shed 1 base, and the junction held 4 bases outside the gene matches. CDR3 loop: CSASRLAGRQETQYF. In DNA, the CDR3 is TGCAGTGCTAGTCGACTAGCGGGGCGCCAAGAGACCCAGTACTTC.

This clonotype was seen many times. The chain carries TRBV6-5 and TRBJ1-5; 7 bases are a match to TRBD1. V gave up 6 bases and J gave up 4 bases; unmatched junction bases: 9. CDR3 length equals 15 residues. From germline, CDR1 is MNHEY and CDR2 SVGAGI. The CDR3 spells CASSPWGQRNQPQHF. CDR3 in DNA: TGTGCCAGCAGCCCCTGGGGACAGAGAAATCAGCCCCAGCATTTT.

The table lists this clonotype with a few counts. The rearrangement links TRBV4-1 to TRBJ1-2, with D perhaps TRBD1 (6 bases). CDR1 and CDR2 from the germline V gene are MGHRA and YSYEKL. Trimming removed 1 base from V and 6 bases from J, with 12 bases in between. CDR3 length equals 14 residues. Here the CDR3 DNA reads TGCGCCAGCAGCCAAGTCCCCAGGGGAAATGGCTACACCTTC. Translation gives CASSQVPRGNGYTF.

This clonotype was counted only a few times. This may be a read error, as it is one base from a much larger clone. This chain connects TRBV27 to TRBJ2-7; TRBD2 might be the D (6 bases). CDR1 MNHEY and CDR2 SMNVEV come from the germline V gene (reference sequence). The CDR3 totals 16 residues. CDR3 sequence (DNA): TGTGCCAGCAGACCAAACTCTGCAGGGAGGATAGGCGAGCAGTGCTTC. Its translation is CASRPNSAGRIGEQCF.

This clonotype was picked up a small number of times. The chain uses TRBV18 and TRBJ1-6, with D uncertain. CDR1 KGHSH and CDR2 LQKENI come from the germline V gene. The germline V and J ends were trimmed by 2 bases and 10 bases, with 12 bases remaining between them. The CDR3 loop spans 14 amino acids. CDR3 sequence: CASSPDGPGSPLHF. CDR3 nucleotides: TGTGCCAGCTCACCAGACGGCCCAGGATCACCCCTCCACTTT.

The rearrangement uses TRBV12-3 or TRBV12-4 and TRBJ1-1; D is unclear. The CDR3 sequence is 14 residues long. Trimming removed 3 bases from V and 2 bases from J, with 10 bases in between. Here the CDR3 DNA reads TGTGCCAGCAGTTTCGGGGAGATCAACACTGAAGCTTTCTTT. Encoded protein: CASSFGEINTEAFF.

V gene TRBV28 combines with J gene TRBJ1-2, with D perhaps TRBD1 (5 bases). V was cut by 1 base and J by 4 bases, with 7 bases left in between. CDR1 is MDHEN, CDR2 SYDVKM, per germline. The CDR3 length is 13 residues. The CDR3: CASSLSRVYGYTF. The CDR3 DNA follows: TGTGCCAGCAGTTTATCCAGGGTCTATGGCTACACCTTC.

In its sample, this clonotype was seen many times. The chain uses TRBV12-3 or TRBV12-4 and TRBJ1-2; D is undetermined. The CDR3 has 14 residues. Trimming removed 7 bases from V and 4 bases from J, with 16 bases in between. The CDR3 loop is CASNFGRRVYGYTF. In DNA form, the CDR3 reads TGTGCCAGCAACTTCGGTAGGCGAGTCTATGGCTACACCTTC.

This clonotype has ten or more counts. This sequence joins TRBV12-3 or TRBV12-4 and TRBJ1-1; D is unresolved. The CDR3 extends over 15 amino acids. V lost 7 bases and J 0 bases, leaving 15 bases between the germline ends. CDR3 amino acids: CASTLGGRLNTEAFF. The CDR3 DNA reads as TGTGCCAGCACCCTAGGCGGACGGTTGAACACTGAAGCTTTCTTT.

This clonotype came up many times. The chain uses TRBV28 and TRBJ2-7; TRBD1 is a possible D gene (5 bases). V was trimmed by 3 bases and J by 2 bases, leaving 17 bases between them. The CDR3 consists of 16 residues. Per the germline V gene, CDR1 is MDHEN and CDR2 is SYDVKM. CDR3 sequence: CASSFPSFRAPYEQYF. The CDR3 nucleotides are TGTGCCAGCAGTTTCCCCTCATTCAGGGCCCCCTACGAGCAGTACTTC.